What follows describes a single TCR beta chain. After removal of 8 bases from V and 3 bases from J, the junction contained 7 bases not matched to a gene. The CDR3 is 13 amino acids. CDR1 is MDHEN and CDR2 is SYDVKM in the germline V gene. These data originate in a study of technical replicates of blood from a few donors. The protocol was immunoSEQ multiplex PCR, while the TCRdb copy is restricted to in-frame clones and leaves out a portion. The data show about 83,000 clones, 92% seen once. The rearrangement uses TRBV28 and TRBJ2-7; 7 positions agree with TRBD1. The receptor was derived from a human donor in good health. The sequencing sample was made of T cells isolated from PBMCs. The CDR3 protein is CASYPGGGYEQYF. CDR3 DNA sequence: TGTGCCAGCTATCCAGGGGGTGGCTACGAGCAGTACTTC.